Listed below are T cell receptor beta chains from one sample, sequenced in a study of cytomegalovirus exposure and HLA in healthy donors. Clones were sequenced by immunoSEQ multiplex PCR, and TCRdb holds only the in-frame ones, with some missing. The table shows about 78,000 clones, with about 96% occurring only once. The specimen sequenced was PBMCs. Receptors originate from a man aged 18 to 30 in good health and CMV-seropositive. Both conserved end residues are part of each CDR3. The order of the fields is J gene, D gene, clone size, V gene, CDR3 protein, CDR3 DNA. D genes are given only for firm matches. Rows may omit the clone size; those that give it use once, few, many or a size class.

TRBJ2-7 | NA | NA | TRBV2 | CASSASGYEQYF | TGTGCCAGCAGTGCGTCAGGCTACGAGCAGTACTTC
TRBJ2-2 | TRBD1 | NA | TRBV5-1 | CASTRDRAGAGELFF | TGCGCCAGCACCAGGGACAGGGCGGGCGCCGGGGAGCTGTTTTTT
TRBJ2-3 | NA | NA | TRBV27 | CASSLFTGTDTQYF | TGTGCCAGCAGTTTATTTACGGGGACAGATACGCAGTATTTT
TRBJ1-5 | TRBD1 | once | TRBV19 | CASSSGQGWGAFDQPQHF | TGTGCCAGTAGTAGCGGACAGGGATGGGGTGCTTTCGATCAGCCCCAGCATTTT
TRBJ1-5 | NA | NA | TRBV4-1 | CASSQEGGYNQPQHF | TGCGCCAGCAGCCAAGAAGGAGGGTACAATCAGCCCCAGCATTTT
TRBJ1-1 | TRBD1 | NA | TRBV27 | CASSLRRQGSSTEAFF | TGTGCCAGCAGTTTACGAAGACAGGGCTCGAGCACTGAAGCTTTCTTT
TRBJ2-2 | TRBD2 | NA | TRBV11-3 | CASSLTWREGTGELFF | TGTGCCAGCAGCCTAACGTGGAGGGAGGGAACCGGGGAGCTGTTTTTT
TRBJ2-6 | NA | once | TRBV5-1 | CASSISLGQGSSGANVLTF | TGCGCCAGCAGCATATCCTTGGGGCAGGGCAGCTCTGGGGCCAACGTCCTGACTTTC
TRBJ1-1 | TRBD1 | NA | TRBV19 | CASSVDRDTEAFF | TGTGCCAGTAGTGTCGACAGGGACACTGAAGCTTTCTTT
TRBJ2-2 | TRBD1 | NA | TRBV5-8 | CASSSAGTGAPGELFF | TGTGCCAGCAGCTCAGCCGGGACAGGGGCCCCCGGGGAGCTGTTTTTT
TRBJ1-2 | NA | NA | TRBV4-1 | CASSQGRGIYGYTF | TGCGCCAGCAGCCAGGGCAGGGGTATCTATGGCTACACCTTC
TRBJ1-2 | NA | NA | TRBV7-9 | CASSQGGPTSYTF | TGTGCCAGCAGCCAAGGCGGCCCCACCAGCTACACCTTC
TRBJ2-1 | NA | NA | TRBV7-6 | CASSLRGREVNEQFF | TGTGCCAGCAGCTTGAGGGGGCGGGAGGTAAATGAGCAGTTCTTC
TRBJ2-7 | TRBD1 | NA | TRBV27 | CASSSTGGTYEQYF | TGTGCCAGCAGTTCGACAGGGGGTACCTACGAGCAGTACTTC
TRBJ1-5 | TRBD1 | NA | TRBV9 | CASSVGTGSQPQHF | TGTGCCAGCAGCGTAGGGACAGGGTCTCAGCCCCAGCATTTT
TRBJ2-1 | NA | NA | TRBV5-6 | CASSPTGTPNEQFF | TGTGCCAGCAGCCCCACCGGGACTCCAAATGAGCAGTTCTTC
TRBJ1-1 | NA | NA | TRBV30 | CAWRPEGEAFF | TGTGCCTGGAGGCCCGAGGGAGAAGCTTTCTTT
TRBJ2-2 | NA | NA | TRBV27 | CARINRGAVF | TGTGCCAGGATAAACCGGGGAGCTGTTTTT
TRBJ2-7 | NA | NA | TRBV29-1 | CSPGGYEQYF | TGCAGCCCCGGGGGCTACGAGCAGTACTTC
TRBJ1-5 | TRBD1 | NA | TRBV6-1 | CASRGQGNQPQHF | TGTGCCAGCAGGGGACAGGGCAATCAGCCCCAGCATTTT
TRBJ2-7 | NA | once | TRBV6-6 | CAGSGTFSHEQYF | TGTGCCGGCTCCGGGACATTTTCCCACGAGCAGTACTTC
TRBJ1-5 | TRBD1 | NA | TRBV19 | CASSITGQGLQPQHF | TGTGCCAGTAGTATAACCGGACAGGGGCTTCAGCCCCAGCATTTT
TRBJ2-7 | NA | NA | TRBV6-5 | CASSPRVSPYEQYF | TGTGCCAGCAGCCCGCGGGTTTCTCCATACGAGCAGTACTTC
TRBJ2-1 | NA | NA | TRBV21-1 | CASSKGDISKNEQFF | TGTGCCAGCAGCAAAGGGGACATCTCAAAAAATGAGCAGTTCTTC
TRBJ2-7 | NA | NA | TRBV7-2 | CASSLELAGAWVYEQYF | TGTGCCAGCAGCTTAGAGTTGGCAGGGGCTTGGGTTTACGAGCAGTACTTC
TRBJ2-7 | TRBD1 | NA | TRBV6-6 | CASTGGVSYEQYF | TGTGCCAGCACAGGGGGTGTCTCCTACGAGCAGTACTTC
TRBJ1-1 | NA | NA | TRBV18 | CASSPPSRVNTEAFF | TGTGCCAGCTCACCACCCTCCAGGGTGAACACTGAAGCTTTCTTT
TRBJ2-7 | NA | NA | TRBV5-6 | CASSLGGTLLYEQYF | TGTGCCAGCAGCTTGGGTGGGACATTGCTCTACGAGCAGTACTTC
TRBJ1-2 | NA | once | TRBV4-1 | CASSQGTLSDGYTF | TGCGCCAGCAGCCAAGGGACTCTGAGTGATGGCTACACCTTC
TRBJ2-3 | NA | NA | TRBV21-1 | CARWAAFSTDTQYF | TGTGCCAGGTGGGCCGCTTTTAGCACAGATACGCAGTATTTT
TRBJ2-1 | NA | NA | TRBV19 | CASSHLSGDSYNEQFF | TGTGCCAGTAGTCACCTTAGCGGAGACTCCTACAATGAGCAGTTCTTC
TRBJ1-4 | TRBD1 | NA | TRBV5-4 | CASSSGGGLGEKLFF | TGTGCCAGCAGCTCAGGGGGCGGCTTGGGAGAAAAACTGTTTTTT
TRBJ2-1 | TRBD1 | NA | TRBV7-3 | CASSDRGDYNEQFF | TGTGCCAGCAGCGACAGGGGGGATTACAATGAGCAGTTCTTC
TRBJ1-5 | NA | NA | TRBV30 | CAWGHQNDQPQHF | TGTGCCTGGGGACACCAGAACGATCAGCCCCAGCATTTT
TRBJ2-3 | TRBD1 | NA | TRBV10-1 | CASSRDRVGDTQYF | TGCGCCAGCAGCCGGGACAGGGTTGGAGATACGCAGTATTTT
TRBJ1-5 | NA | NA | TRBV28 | CASILQGYSNQPQHF | TGTGCCAGCATTCTACAGGGATATAGCAATCAGCCCCAGCATTTT
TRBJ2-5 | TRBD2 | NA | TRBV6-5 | CASSYRAGGQLETQYF | TGTGCCAGCAGTTACCGAGCGGGAGGCCAGCTAGAGACCCAGTACTTC
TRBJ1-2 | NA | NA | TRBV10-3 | CAISERGNYGYTF | TGTGCCATCAGTGAAAGGGGTAACTATGGCTACACCTTC
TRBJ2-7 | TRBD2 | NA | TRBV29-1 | CSVATSGSYEQYF | TGCAGCGTTGCTACTAGCGGGAGCTACGAGCAGTACTTC
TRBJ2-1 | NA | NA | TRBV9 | CASSNTRSLLHEQFF | TGTGCCAGCAGCAACACGCGGTCACTTTTGCATGAGCAGTTCTTC
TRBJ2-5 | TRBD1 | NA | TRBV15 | CATSRGDRGWETQYF | TGTGCCACCAGCAGGGGGGACAGGGGCTGGGAGACCCAGTACTTC
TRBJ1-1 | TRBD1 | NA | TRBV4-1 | CASSLDRGVTEAFF | TGCGCCAGCAGCCTGGACAGGGGTGTGACTGAAGCTTTCTTT
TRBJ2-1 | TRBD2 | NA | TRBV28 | CASSPDGGRGNEQFF | TGTGCCAGCAGTCCCGATGGCGGGAGGGGAAATGAGCAGTTCTTC
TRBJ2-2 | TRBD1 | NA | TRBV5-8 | CASRYRGTGELFF | TGTGCCAGCAGATACAGGGGTACCGGGGAGCTGTTTTTT
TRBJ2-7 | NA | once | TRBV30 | CAWSGSAHEQYF | TGTGCCTGGAGTGGTAGTGCTCACGAGCAGTACTTC
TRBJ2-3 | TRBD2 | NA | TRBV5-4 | CAAFGGGLNTDTQYF | TGTGCCGCCTTTGGGGGGGGACTGAACACAGATACGCAGTATTTT
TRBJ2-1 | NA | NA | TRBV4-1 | CASSRMGHPSSYNEQFF | TGCGCCAGCAGCCGCATGGGACATCCGAGCTCCTACAATGAGCAGTTCTTC
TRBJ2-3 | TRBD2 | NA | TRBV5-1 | CASSLASGRGTDTQYF | TGCGCCAGCAGCTTGGCAAGCGGGAGGGGCACAGATACGCAGTATTTT
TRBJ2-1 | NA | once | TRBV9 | CASGMRESYNEQFF | TGTGCCAGCGGCATGAGGGAGAGCTACAATGAGCAGTTCTTC